This passage covers 10 T cell receptor beta chains from one sample sequenced in a study of blood T cells in healthy people across ages. Combining a sample-barcoded 5' primer with a J-beta primer mix, a second PCR ran for 7 to 11 cycles. TCRdb ran MiXCR on the 5' RACE reads and lists one entry per CDR3 protein. The sample records roughly 1.7 million distinct CDR3 sequences, approximately 32% being singletons. The specimen was blood. These receptors came from a woman under 40 in good health.

The chain uses TRBV27 and TRBJ2-1, with 8 bases that match TRBD2. J gave up 9 bases and V 4 bases, and 5 bases lay outside the gene matches. The CDR3 is made up of 13 amino acids. Germline CDR1 reads MNHEY; CDR2 reads SMNVEV (reference sequence). In DNA form, the CDR3 reads TGTGCCAGCAGTTACCTTACTAGCGGTGAGCAGTTCTTC. As protein: CASSYLTSGEQFF.

This clonotype was counted between two and nine times. This chain links TRBV20-1 with TRBJ1-2; D is perhaps TRBD1 (6 bases). The germline gives CDR1 DFQATT, CDR2 SNEGSKA (reference sequence). The CDR3 is 15 amino acids. The ends were cut back, 2 bases at V and 4 bases at J, with 17 bases in the middle. The CDR3 sequence: CSARQRGARGYGYTF. The CDR3 DNA is TGCAGTGCTAGACAGCGGGGGGCGCGGGGCTATGGCTACACCTTC.

This clonotype was seen ten or more times. V is TRBV30 and J is TRBJ1-6; perhaps TRBD1 as D (6 bases). V lost 5 bases, J lost 15 bases, and 14 bases lay in between. The CDR3 contains 11 residues. Germline lookup yields CDR1 GTSNPN and CDR2 SVGIG (reference sequence). DNA for the CDR3: TGTGCCTGGGTTGGACAGAGCCGCCTCCACTTT. Protein product: CAWVGQSRLHF.

V usage is TRBV2 and J usage is TRBJ2-1; maybe TRBD2 (6 bases). The CDR3 is 14 residues long. V was clipped by 8 bases and J by 6 bases, with 17 bases between them. Germline CDR1 is SNHLY and CDR2 is FYNNEI. CDR3 nucleotides: TGTGCCAGCGGGCGGGACTGGGAGACCAATGAGCAGTTCTTC. Protein: CASGRDWETNEQFF.

This chain uses TRBV29-1 with TRBJ2-1; D may be TRBD1 (5 bases). CDR3 length: 14 amino acids. Trimming took 4 bases from V and 3 from J, leaving 13 bases between them. Germline loops: CDR1 SQVTM, CDR2 ANQGSEA. For the CDR3, the DNA is TGCAGCGTTGCTAGGGGATCTTACTACAATGAGCAGTTCTTC. This translates into CSVARGSYYNEQFF.

The genes are TRBV2 and TRBJ2-2; D is possibly TRBD2 (6 bases). There are 14 residues in the CDR3. Trimming shortened V by 6 bases and J by 0 bases, and 8 bases separated the two germline ends. Germline-derived CDR1 and CDR2 are SNHLY and FYNNEI. CDR3 sequence reads: CASRRGSNTGELFF. DNA for the CDR3: TGTGCCAGCAGACGGGGGTCGAACACCGGGGAGCTGTTTTTT.

This clonotype was found many times. The gene calls are TRBV12-3 or TRBV12-4 and TRBJ1-1; possible D gene TRBD1, 5 bases. V was cut by 3 bases and J by 7 bases, with 9 bases left in between. The CDR3 runs to 12 residues. CDR3 coding DNA: TGTGCCAGCAGTTTTCATGACAGTGAAGCTTTCTTT. Translation: CASSFHDSEAFF.

This clonotype was seen only a few times. The chain carries TRBV7-6 and TRBJ2-5; 11 bases are shared with TRBD2. This CDR3 spans 16 amino acids. Germline V gives CDR1 SGHVS, CDR2 FNYEAQ. V lost 1 base and J lost 4; bases outside the gene matches: 5. This chain's CDR3 is CASSLGASGGPETQYF. The DNA for the CDR3 is TGTGCCAGCAGCTTAGGAGCTAGCGGGGGGCCAGAGACCCAGTACTTC.

The chain joins TRBV7-3 to TRBJ1-2; 7 nucleotides line up with TRBD1. This CDR3 has 15 amino acids. V lost 4 bases and J lost 4; bases outside the gene matches: 9. Looked up from germline, CDR1 is SGHTA and CDR2 is FQGTGA. DNA for the CDR3: TGTGCCAGCAGCTCCAGCGGGACAGACGGCTATGGCTACACCTTC. It encodes CASSSSGTDGYGYTF.

V and J are TRBV6-1 and TRBJ1-2; D gene ambiguous. V lost 4 bases to trimming and J lost 0 bases, with 18 bases between them. Germline V lookup: CDR1 MNHNS, CDR2 SASEGT. This CDR3 has 17 amino acids. The CDR3 DNA reads as TGTGCCAGCAGTGTCGTGTACACGAAAAACCCTAACTATGGCTACACCTTC. Translated, it gives CASSVVYTKNPNYGYTF.